In this sample, the clone carrying this T cell receptor (beta chain) turned up a few times. Its antigen is currently unknown. The PCR ran on 60 Vbeta and 13 Jbeta primers. Produced via immunoSEQ multiplex PCR; TCRdb's table is partial and in-frame only. The sample has under 150,000 clones; 67% are singletons. In germline, CDR1 is SGDLS, CDR2 YYNGEE. V gave up 5 bases and J gave up 4 bases, with 15 bases separating them. The CDR3 is made up of 14 amino acids. The sample belongs to a study of cytomegalovirus exposure and HLA in healthy donors. Findings and limits, study-wide: Reports credit the classifier with highly specific, highly sensitive diagnosis of cytomegalovirus status. In a later analysis, HLA-C alleles had the fewest associated TCRs, DRB1 alleles the most. The only immune exposure information that was available was CMV serostatus.

Sample: PBMCs. The source of this sequence is a man between 18 and 35 years old in good health and CMV-seropositive. This chain uses TRBV9 with TRBJ1-1; D may be TRBD1 (5 bases). CDR3 sequence: CASSLPQVPTEAFF. CDR3 DNA sequence: TGTGCCAGCAGTTTACCACAGGTTCCCACTGAAGCTTTCTTT.